This T cell receptor beta chain was documented in a study of Ad26.COV2.S vaccination and SARS-CoV-2 variants. Looking at the study overall: Recipients of Ad26.COV2.S got it intramuscularly, once or twice 56 days apart.

The CDR3 has 14 residues. V lost 1 base to trimming and J lost 3 bases; unmatched junction nucleotides: 3. The V gene's germline CDR1 is SEHNR and CDR2 FQNEAQ (reference sequence). Study-wide results and limits: People who got the vaccine had more spike-specific TCR breadth than people who got placebo. After vaccination, substantial breadth of spike-specific CD8+ and CD4+ responses was reported.

The treatment here: roughly 18 received Ad26.COV2.S at low or high dose, single or two shots; several received placebo; per-sample allocation not given. Specimen acquisition occurred on day 63 following the initial vaccine or placebo injection. In the vaccine, an Ad26 vector expressed the SARS-CoV-2 spike of the Wuhan strain. Sequencing used immunoSEQ multiplex PCR; TCRdb keeps in-frame clones, though not all of them. The table shows roughly 250,000 clones, with 87% occurring only once. A note on this clone: Its antigen is currently unknown.

The material sequenced was peripheral blood, taken in a trial of Ad26.COV2.S vaccine versus placebo. The rearrangement uses TRBV7-9 and TRBJ2-7; 7 bases line up with TRBD1. The sequence came from a person aged 18-65 years who received the Ad26.COV2.S COVID-19 vaccine or a placebo. CDR3 region: CASSLGGQNYEQYV. DNA of the CDR3: TGTGCCAGCAGCTTAGGGGGACAGAACTACGAGCAGTACGTC.